Sequencing of this T cell receptor (beta chain) was carried out in a study of response to subunit inactivated influenza vaccine. Points from the study as a whole: Authors suggested each seasonal influenza vaccination recruits few new T cells.

One entry per CDR3 protein results from TCRdb running MiXCR on the RT-PCR reads. The repertoire has about 530,000 distinct CDR3 sequences, around 11% of them found once; the top ten carry roughly 10%. In the case of this clonotype: Its antigen is unidentified.

The CDR3 sequence is 13 residues long. V lost 4 bases and J 2 bases, leaving 9 bases between the germline ends. CDR1 is SGHNT and CDR2 is YYREEE in the germline V gene (reference sequence). Specimen: PBMCs from blood, collected on the day of vaccination. The chain is built from TRBV5-4 and TRBJ1-2; D is uncertain. The sequence was collected from a man aged 50 or older who received an inactivated influenza vaccine. The CDR3 DNA reads TGTGCCAGCAGCACCACCGAGAACTATGGCTACACCTTC. Its translation: CASSTTENYGYTF.